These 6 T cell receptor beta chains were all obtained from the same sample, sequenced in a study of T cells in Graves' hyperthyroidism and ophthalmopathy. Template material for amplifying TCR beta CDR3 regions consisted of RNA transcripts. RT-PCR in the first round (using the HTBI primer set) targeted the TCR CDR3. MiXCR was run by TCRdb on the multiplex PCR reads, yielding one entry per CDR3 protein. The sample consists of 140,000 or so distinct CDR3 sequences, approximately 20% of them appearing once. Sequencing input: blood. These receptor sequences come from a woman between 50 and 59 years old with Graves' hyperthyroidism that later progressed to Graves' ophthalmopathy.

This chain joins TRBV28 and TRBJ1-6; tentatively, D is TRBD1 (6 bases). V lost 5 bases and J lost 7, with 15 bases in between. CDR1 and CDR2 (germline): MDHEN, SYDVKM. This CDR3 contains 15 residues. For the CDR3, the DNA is TGTGCCAGCAGTCTACCGCAGGGGAGGAATTCACCCCTCCACTTT. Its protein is CASSLPQGRNSPLHF.

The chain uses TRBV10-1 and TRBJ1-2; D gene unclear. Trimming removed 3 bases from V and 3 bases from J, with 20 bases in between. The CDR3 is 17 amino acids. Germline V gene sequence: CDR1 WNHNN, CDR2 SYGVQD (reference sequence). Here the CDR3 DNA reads TGCGCCAGCAGTGATCGGGCAGACCCCCAATGGGACTATGGCTACACCTTC. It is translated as CASSDRADPQWDYGYTF.

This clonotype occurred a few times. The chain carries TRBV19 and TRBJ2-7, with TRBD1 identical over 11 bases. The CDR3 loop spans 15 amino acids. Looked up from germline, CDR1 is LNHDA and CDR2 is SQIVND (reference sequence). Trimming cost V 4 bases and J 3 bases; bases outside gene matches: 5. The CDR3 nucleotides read TGTGCCAGTAGTAGTTTGGGACAGGGGGTCTACGAGCAGTACTTC. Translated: CASSSLGQGVYEQYF.

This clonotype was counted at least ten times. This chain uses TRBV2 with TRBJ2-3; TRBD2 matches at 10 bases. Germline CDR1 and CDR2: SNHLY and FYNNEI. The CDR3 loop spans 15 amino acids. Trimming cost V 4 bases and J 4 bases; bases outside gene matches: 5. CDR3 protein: CASSVLAGASDTQYF. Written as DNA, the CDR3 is TGTGCCAGCAGTGTCCTAGCGGGAGCTTCAGATACGCAGTATTTT.

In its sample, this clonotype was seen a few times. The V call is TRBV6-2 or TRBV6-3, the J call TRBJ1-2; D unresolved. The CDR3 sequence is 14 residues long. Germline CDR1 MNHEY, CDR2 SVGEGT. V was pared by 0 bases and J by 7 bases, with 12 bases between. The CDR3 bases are TGTGCCAGCAGTTACTCTGGGCAGGTCTCTGGCTACACCTTC. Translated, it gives CASSYSGQVSGYTF.

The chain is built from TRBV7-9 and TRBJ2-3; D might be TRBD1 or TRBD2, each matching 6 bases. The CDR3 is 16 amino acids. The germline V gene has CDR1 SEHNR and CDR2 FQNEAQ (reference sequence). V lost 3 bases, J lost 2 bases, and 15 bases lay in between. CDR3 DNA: TGTGCCAGCAGCTTGTTGAAAGGGGGGTACACAGATACGCAGTATTTT. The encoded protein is CASSLLKGGYTDTQYF.